Included here is one TCR beta chain sequence, with context. The sample originates from a study of blood T cell repertoires in COVID-19. Turning to the study itself: Sources were T cells, B-cell-depleted T cells, or PBMCs; the material itself was cDNA or gDNA.

The CDR3 length is 11 residues. With 6 bases removed from V and 5 bases from J, the gap between germline ends came to 7 bases. Germline CDR1 reads SNHLY; CDR2 reads FYNNEI. Only in-frame clones appear in the TCRdb table, and some are missing; sequencing was by immunoSEQ multiplex PCR. The sample carries 6,000 to 8,500 clones, 75% to 90% recorded once. Sequencing was performed on peripheral blood. V and J are TRBV2 and TRBJ2-5; D remains unclear. The clonotype originates from a human donor in a cohort sampled during active COVID-19. The CDR3 DNA follows: TGTGCCAGCAGGTACGAGGAGACCCAGTACTTC. Translated, it gives CASRYEETQYF. Using reference TRBV2 and TRBJ2-5 for the parts outside the CDR3, the full variable domain is EPEVTQTPSHQVTQMGQEVILRCVPISNHLYFYWYRQILGQKVEFLVSFYNNEISEKSEIFDDQFSVERPDGSNFTLKIRSTKLEDSAMYFCASRYEETQYFGPGTRLLVL.